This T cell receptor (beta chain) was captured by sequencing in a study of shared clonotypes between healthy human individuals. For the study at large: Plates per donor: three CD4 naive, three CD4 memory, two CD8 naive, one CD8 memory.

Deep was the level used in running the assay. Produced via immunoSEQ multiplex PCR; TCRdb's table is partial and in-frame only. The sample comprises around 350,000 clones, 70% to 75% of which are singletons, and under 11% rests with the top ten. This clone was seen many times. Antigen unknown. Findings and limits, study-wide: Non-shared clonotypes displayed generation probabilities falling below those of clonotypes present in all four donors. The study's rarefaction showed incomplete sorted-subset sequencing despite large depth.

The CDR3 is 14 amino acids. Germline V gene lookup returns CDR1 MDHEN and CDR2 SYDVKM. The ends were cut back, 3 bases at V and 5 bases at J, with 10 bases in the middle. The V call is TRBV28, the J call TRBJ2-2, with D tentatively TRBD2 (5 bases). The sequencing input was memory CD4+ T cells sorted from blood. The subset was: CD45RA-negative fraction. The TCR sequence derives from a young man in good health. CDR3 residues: CASSFQRGTGELFF. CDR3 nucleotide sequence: TGTGCCAGCAGTTTTCAGCGAGGGACCGGGGAGCTGTTTTTT.